Shown below are 17 T cell receptor beta chains from a single sample sequenced in a study of immune heterogeneity within non-small cell lung tumors. Multiplex PCR amplified the TCR beta CDR3 region. Its first round ran for nine to eleven cycles with 32 V and 13 J primers. Each CDR3 protein is one row after TCRdb ran MiXCR on the multiplex PCR reads. Here the sample spans 20,000 to 25,000 distinct CDR3 sequences, around 26% being singletons. Bulk tumor genomic DNA constituted the template, at 450 to 700 ng per sample. Collection of several biopsies per primary tumor, spaced far apart, took place during surgery. Samples came from untreated patients having curative surgery for newly diagnosed non-small cell lung cancer. The material sequenced was lung tumor tissue. Every receptor here comes from a man between 35 and 55 years old with non-small cell lung cancer.

At least ten counts were recorded for this clonotype. V usage is TRBV10-2 and J usage is TRBJ1-1, with D unresolved. The CDR3 is 14 residues long. Germline values: CDR1 WSHSY, CDR2 SAAADI. Trimming left V 6 bases short and J 7 bases short, with 18 bases between. The CDR3 sequence: CASRPQQMIVEAFF. The CDR3 region has the DNA TGCGCCAGCAGGCCTCAACAGATGATAGTTGAAGCTTTCTTT.

The chain couples TRBV19 to TRBJ1-1; 10 bases are shared with TRBD1. Germline loops: CDR1 LNHDA, CDR2 SQIVND (reference sequence). The V and J ends lost 6 bases and 4 bases, in that order; junction bases with no gene match: 5. The CDR3 consists of 14 residues. The chain's CDR3 is CASRPDRGLTEAFF. The DNA of the CDR3 is TGTGCCAGTAGGCCTGACAGGGGGCTCACTGAAGCTTTCTTT.

Relative to its sample, this clonotype is medium-sized. The chain uses TRBV2 and TRBJ2-7; unclear D gene. The CDR3 has 11 amino acids. In germline, CDR1 is SNHLY, CDR2 FYNNEI. With 6 bases removed from V and 9 bases from J, the gap between germline ends came to 12 bases. The CDR3, as DNA: TGTGCCAGCAGATCACGCAATGTGCAGTACTTC. This encodes CASRSRNVQYF.

This clonotype was detected ten times or more. The J gene is TRBJ1-3, the V gene TRBV6-4; D remains ambiguous. From germline, CDR1 is MRHNA and CDR2 SNTAGT. This CDR3 has 11 amino acids. Trimming left V 6 bases short and J 4 bases short, with 4 bases between. Here the CDR3 DNA reads TGTGCCAGCAGGGGGGGAAACACCATATATTTT. Translating gives CASRGGNTIYF.

By proportion, this clonotype is medium-sized. The V and J genes are TRBV6-2 or TRBV6-3 and TRBJ2-1; 9 bases agree with TRBD1. Germline CDR1 reads MNHEY; CDR2 reads SVGEGT. V was clipped by 2 bases and J by 6 bases; unmatched bases: 5. The CDR3 contains 15 residues. The CDR3: CASSYQGTGFNEQFF. CDR3 coding DNA: TGTGCCAGCAGTTACCAGGGGACAGGGTTCAATGAGCAGTTCTTC.

On this clonotype itself: A much bigger clone sits one base away, suggesting this may be a read error. The chain recombines TRBV20-1 with TRBJ2-7; TRBD2 agrees at 8 bases. The germline gives CDR1 DFQATT, CDR2 SNEGSKA (reference sequence). This CDR3 comprises 15 residues. CDR3 residues: CSARDVTAGVYEHYF. DNA of the CDR3: TGCAGTGCTAGAGATGTTACAGCGGGAGTCTACGAGCACTACTTC.

This clonotype occurred a few times. The chain is built from TRBV20-1 and TRBJ2-2, with D unresolved. The CDR3 sequence is 14 residues long. V lost 0 bases to trimming and J lost 7 bases, with 12 bases between them. The germline V gene has CDR1 DFQATT and CDR2 SNEGSKA (reference sequence). CDR3 region: CSARDKALHGELFF. The CDR3 bases are TGCAGTGCTAGAGATAAGGCCCTACACGGGGAGCTGTTTTTT.

This clonotype was counted ten times or more. This chain uses TRBV12-3 or TRBV12-4 with TRBJ1-5, with a possible D match to TRBD1 (6 bases). The CDR3 is 15 amino acids. With 6 bases removed from V and 2 bases from J, the gap between germline ends came to 14 bases. The CDR3 nucleotides are TGTGCCAGCAGCGAGGGGGAGGGGGGCAATCAGCCCCAGCATTTT. This translates into CASSEGEGGNQPQHF.

The rearrangement joins TRBV19 to TRBJ2-2; maybe TRBD1 (5 bases). V lost 0 bases to trimming and J lost 0 bases, with 11 bases between them. The CDR3 is 17 residues long. The germline CDR1 and CDR2 sequences are LNHDA and SQIVND (reference sequence). The DNA for the CDR3 is TGTGCCAGTAGTATAGATCGAAGGGGATCGAACACCGGGGAGCTGTTTTTT. As protein: CASSIDRRGSNTGELFF.

The sample holds many counts of this clonotype. The rearrangement uses TRBV6-2 or TRBV6-3 and TRBJ2-3; 8 positions agree with TRBD2. The V and J ends lost 5 bases and 6 bases, in that order; junction bases with no gene match: 7. Germline V gives CDR1 MNHEY, CDR2 SVGEGT. The CDR3 extends over 14 amino acids. The CDR3 nucleotides are TGTGCCAGCAGTCCGGGAGGGAGTTCGGATACGCAGTATTTT. The encoded protein is CASSPGGSSDTQYF.

Worth noting for this clonotype: A much larger clone sits a single nucleotide away, making a read error possible. This rearrangement joins TRBV6-1 to TRBJ1-2; unclear D gene. The CDR3 is 12 residues long. CDR1 and CDR2 from the germline V gene are MNHNS and SASEGT. CDR3 nucleotide sequence: TGTGCCGGCAGCCCCGGAGGGCTTGGCTACACCTTC. Protein: CAGSPGGLGYTF.

The gene calls are TRBV30 and TRBJ1-4; TRBD1 might be the D (6 bases). The CDR3 has 14 residues. Deletions cut 5 bases from V and 7 bases from J, with 17 bases between. Germline CDR1 reads GTSNPN; CDR2 reads SVGIG (reference sequence). CDR3 nucleotide sequence: TGTGCCTGGTCAGGGGACGGAACCGGTGAAAAACTGTTTTTT. This gives the protein CAWSGDGTGEKLFF.

This chain joins TRBV25-1 and TRBJ1-1, with D maybe TRBD1 (6 bases). Trimming left V 5 bases short and J 3 bases short, with 13 bases between. CDR3 length: 14 residues. The germline V gene has CDR1 MGHDK and CDR2 SYGVNS. CDR3 sequence: CASSPRQEYTEAFF. The CDR3 region has the DNA TGTGCCAGCAGTCCCCGACAGGAGTACACTGAAGCTTTCTTT.

A note on this clonotype: Since a much larger clone is just one base distant, this may be a read error. CDR3 protein: CASHTPGFKPQHF. The CDR3 DNA follows: TGTGCCAGCCATACTCCAGGGTTTAAGCCCCAGCATTTT. This rearrangement joins TRBV28 to TRBJ1-5, with D tentatively TRBD1 (5 bases). Trimming took off 8 bases at V and 8 bases at J, with 16 bases between the two ends. Germline V gives CDR1 MDHEN, CDR2 SYDVKM. The CDR3 has 13 amino acids.

The rearrangement links TRBV7-8 to TRBJ1-1; D remains ambiguous. Trimming cost V 5 bases and J 7 bases, with 23 bases left between them. This CDR3 comprises 16 residues. Germline CDR1 SGHVS, CDR2 FQNEAQ. This CDR3 reads CASSPLSRAALFEAFF. Written as DNA, the CDR3 is TGTGCCAGCAGCCCCCTCAGTCGGGCAGCCCTATTTGAAGCTTTCTTT.

This clonotype showed up many times. The rearrangement joins TRBV7-8 to TRBJ2-7; 13 nucleotides line up with TRBD2. Germline trimming cut 0 bases from V and 4 bases from J; bases unmatched to any gene: 9. Germline assignment: CDR1 SGHVS and CDR2 FQNEAQ. The CDR3 contains 18 residues. The DNA for the CDR3 is TGTGCCAGCAGCTTAGCCCGGAGGACTAGCGGGAGCTCGTACGAGCAGTACTTC. Amino acids: CASSLARRTSGSSYEQYF.

This clonotype was detected once. A much larger clone lies one base from this, so it may be a read error. The rearrangement joins TRBV7-8 to TRBJ1-5; D not certain. This CDR3 comprises 14 residues. Trimming left V 4 bases short and J 3 bases short, with 10 bases between. CDR1 is SGHVS and CDR2 is FQNEAQ in the germline V gene. The chain's CDR3 is CASSSQSINQPQHF. The CDR3 coding sequence is TGTGCCAGCAGCTCGCAGAGTATCAATCAGCCCCAGCATTTT.